The source of this TCR beta chain is a study of T cells in Graves' hyperthyroidism and ophthalmopathy. Researchers amplified the TCR beta CDR3 regions from RNA transcripts. First-round RT-PCR of the TCR CDR3 relied on the HTBI primer set. Each CDR3 protein gets one entry after TCRdb re-called the multiplex PCR reads with MiXCR. The repertoire includes around 520,000 distinct CDR3 sequences, less than 15% of them detected once, and about 15% sits in the top ten. Hyperthyroidism of Graves' type that showed no ophthalmopathy progression within 18 months was stable. Criteria for exclusion of patients were uncontrolled infection, other autoimmune disease, pregnancy or lactation. Used for diagnoses were clinical symptoms, serum thyroxine and TRAb, thyroid ultrasound and orbital computed tomography. Trimming cost V 1 base and J 6 bases, with 10 bases left between them. The CDR3 consists of 13 residues. In germline, CDR1 is GTSNPN, CDR2 SVGIG (reference sequence).

This clonotype appeared many times. The source material was blood. This clonotype was sampled from a woman between 40 and 50 years old with Graves' hyperthyroidism. This sequence joins TRBV30 and TRBJ2-1; no reliable D call. This chain's CDR3 is CAWSGTAVNEQFF. For the CDR3, the DNA is TGTGCCTGGAGTGGGACGGCCGTCAATGAGCAGTTCTTC.